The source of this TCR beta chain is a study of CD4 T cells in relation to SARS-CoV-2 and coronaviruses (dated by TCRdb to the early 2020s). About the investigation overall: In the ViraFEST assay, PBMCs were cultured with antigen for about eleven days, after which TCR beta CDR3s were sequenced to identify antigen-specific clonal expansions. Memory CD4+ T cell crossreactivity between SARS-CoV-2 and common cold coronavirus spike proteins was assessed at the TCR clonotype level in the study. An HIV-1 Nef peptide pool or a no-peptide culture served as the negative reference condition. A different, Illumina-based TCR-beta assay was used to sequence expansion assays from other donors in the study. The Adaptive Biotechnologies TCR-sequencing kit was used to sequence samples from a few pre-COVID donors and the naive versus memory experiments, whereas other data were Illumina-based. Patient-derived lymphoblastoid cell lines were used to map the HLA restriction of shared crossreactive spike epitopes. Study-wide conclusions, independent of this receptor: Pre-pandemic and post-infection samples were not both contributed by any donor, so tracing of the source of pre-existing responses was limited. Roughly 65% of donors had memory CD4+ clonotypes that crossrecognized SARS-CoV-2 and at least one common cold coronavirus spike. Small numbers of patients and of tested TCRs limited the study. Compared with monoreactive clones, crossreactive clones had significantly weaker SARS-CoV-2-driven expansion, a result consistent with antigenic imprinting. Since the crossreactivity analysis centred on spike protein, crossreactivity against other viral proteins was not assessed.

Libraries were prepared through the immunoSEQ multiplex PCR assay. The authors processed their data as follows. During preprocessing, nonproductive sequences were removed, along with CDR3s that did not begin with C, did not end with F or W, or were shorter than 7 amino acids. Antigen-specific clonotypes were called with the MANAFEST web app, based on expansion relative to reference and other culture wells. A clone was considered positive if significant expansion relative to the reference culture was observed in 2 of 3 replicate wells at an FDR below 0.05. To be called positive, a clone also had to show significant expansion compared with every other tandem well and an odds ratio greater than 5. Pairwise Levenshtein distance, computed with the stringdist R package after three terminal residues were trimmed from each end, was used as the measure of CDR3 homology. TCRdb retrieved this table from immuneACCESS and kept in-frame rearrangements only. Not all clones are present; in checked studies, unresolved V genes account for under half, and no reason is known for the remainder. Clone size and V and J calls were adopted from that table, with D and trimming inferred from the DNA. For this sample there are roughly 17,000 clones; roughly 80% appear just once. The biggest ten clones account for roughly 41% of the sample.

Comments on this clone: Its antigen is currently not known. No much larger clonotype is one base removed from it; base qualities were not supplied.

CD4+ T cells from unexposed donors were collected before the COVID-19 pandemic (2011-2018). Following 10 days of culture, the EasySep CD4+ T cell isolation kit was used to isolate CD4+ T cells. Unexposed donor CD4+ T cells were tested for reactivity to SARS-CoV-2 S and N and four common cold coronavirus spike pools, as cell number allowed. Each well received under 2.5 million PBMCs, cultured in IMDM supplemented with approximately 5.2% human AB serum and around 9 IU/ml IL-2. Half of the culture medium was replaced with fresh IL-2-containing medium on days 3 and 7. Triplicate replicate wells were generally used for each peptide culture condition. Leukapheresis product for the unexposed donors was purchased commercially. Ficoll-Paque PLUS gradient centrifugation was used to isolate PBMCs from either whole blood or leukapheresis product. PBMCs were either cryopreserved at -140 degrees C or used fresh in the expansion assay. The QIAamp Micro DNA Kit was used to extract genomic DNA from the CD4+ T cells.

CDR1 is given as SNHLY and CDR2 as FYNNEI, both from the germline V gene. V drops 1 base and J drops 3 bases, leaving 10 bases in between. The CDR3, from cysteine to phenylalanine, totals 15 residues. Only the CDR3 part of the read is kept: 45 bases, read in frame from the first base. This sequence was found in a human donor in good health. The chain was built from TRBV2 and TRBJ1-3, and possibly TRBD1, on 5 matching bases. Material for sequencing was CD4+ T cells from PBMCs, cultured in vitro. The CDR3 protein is CASSEEGSFGNTIYF. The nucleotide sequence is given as TGTGCCAGCAGTGAAGAGGGGTCCTTTGGAAACACCATATATTTT.